This TCR beta chain appears in the sequencing data of a study of blood T cell repertoires in COVID-19. For the study at large: Sites in the United States, Italy and Spain provided acute and convalescent COVID-19 samples. Nucleic acid was either cDNA or gDNA, and it came from T cells, B-cell-depleted T cells, or PBMCs.

Original methodology: It was from reference gene primer amplification that nucleated cell counts were estimated. Generated by immunoSEQ multiplex PCR, the TCRdb table keeps only in-frame clones and is missing some. The V and J calls and clone size were taken over from that table, and D and trimming were inferred from the DNA. The sample has over 100,000 clones; more than 75% are singletons. The CDR3 runs to 12 residues. Trimming took off 7 bases at V and 6 bases at J, with 12 bases between the two ends. Germline V lookup: CDR1 LGHDT, CDR2 YNNKEL (reference sequence). This TCR was recovered from a man between 60 and 70 years old with acute or convalescent COVID-19. The V call is TRBV3-1 (or the pseudogene TRBV3-2), the J call TRBJ1-1; D gene unclear. The sequencing sample was made of peripheral blood. CDR3 bases: TGTGCCAGCACCCTTTCGGGGTCTGAAGCTTTCTTT. It codes for CASTLSGSEAFF.